A single sample gave rise to the 19 T cell receptor beta chains below, sequenced in a study of shared clonotypes between healthy human individuals. Clones were read by immunoSEQ multiplex PCR, and TCRdb kept only the in-frame ones, dropping some. The sample has 190,000 or so clones, 60% to 75% seen once; the top ten hold about 10%. The sequenced sample consisted of memory CD4+ T cells sorted from blood. Subset noted: CD45RA-negative fraction. The receptors come from a man in his thirties or forties in good health.

CDR3 residues: CASRQQGFNQPQHF. CDR3 nucleotides: TGTGCCAGCAGGCAACAGGGGTTTAATCAGCCCCAGCATTTT. The rearrangement uses TRBV6-5 and TRBJ1-5; 7 nucleotides line up with TRBD1. V gave up 6 bases and J gave up 4 bases; unmatched junction bases: 6. Germline CDR1 MNHEY, CDR2 SVGAGI. This CDR3 has 14 residues.

The chain recombines TRBV2 with TRBJ2-2; 7 bases match TRBD1. Trimming took 5 bases from V and 4 from J; bases not matched to a gene: 7. Germline V CDR1 and CDR2: SNHLY, FYNNEI. The CDR3 is 15 amino acids. The CDR3 bases are TGTGCCAGCAGTAAAGACAGGGAACGCACCGGGGAGCTGTTTTTT. Its translation is CASSKDRERTGELFF.

This clone was counted a few times. The gene calls are TRBV6-1 and TRBJ1-4; no firm D call. The germline gives CDR1 MNHNS, CDR2 SASEGT. This CDR3 is built from 12 residues. Trimming took off 2 bases at V and 8 bases at J, with 6 bases between the two ends. The CDR3 sequence: CASSEQDEKLFF. The CDR3 DNA is TGTGCCAGCAGTGAACAAGACGAAAAACTGTTTTTT.

This clone was seen only once. The chain links TRBV4-3 to TRBJ2-1; perhaps TRBD2 as D (6 bases). Trimming removed 6 bases from V and 3 bases from J, with 18 bases in between. Germline CDR1 reads LGHNA; CDR2 reads YSLEER. The CDR3 totals 16 residues. CDR3 loop: CASRASGVGGYNEQFF. The CDR3 region has the DNA TGCGCCAGCAGGGCCTCGGGGGTCGGGGGCTACAATGAGCAGTTCTTC.

The rearrangement joins TRBV28 to TRBJ2-1; either TRBD1 or TRBD2 may supply D (6 bases each). CDR1 MDHEN and CDR2 SYDVKM come from the germline V gene. V lost 1 base and J 8 bases, leaving 12 bases between the germline ends. CDR3 length equals 14 residues. CDR3 loop: CASSLLQRGDEQFF. The DNA of the CDR3 is TGTGCCAGCAGTTTATTACAGAGGGGGGATGAGCAGTTCTTC.

The genes are TRBV7-9 and TRBJ2-1; TRBD2 matches 8 bases. The CDR3 sequence is 14 residues long. Germline CDR1 is SEHNR and CDR2 is FQNEAQ (reference sequence). The V gene end was trimmed by 8 bases and the J gene end by 3 bases; junction bases not matched to a gene: 6. The CDR3 loop reads CASGATSGYNEQFF. The CDR3 DNA sequence: TGTGCCAGCGGGGCAACTAGCGGCTACAATGAGCAGTTCTTC. Drawing the rest from reference TRBV7-9 and TRBJ2-1, the complete variable domain is DTGVSQNPRHKITKRGQNVTFRCDPISEHNRLYWYRQTLGQGPEFLTYFQNEAQLEKSRLLSDRFSAERPKGSFSTLEIQRTEQGDSAMYLCASGATSGYNEQFFGPGTRLTVL.

The J gene is TRBJ2-7, the V gene TRBV7-5; the D call TRBD1 from the table was never checked on the DNA. TRBV7-5 has pseudogene status. This CDR3 is built from 13 residues. CDR3 coding DNA: TGTGCCAGAACCGGACAGGGGGCCCCGCCGAGATTCTTC. Protein sequence: CARTGQGAPPRFF.

The rearrangement uses TRBV23-1 and TRBJ2-1; TRBD1 is a possible D gene (6 bases). TRBV23-1 is given ORF status, its function remaining uncertain. V dropped 6 bases and J dropped 11 bases, with 20 bases sitting between them. CDR3 size: 14 residues. As DNA, the CDR3 is TGCGCCAGCAGCCATCAATCCGCGAGGGGGAAGCAGTTCTTC. Translated: CASSHQSARGKQFF.

The chain combines TRBV5-5 with TRBJ1-4; weak D call: TRBD1 (5 bases). Trimming removed 1 base at V and 0 bases at J, with 13 bases between. This CDR3 has 17 amino acids. Germline CDR1 and CDR2: SGHKS and YYEKEE (reference sequence). As DNA, the CDR3 is TGTGCCAGCAGCTTGTTCCGGGGCCCTGCAACTAATGAAAAACTGTTTTTT. Protein: CASSLFRGPATNEKLFF.

This chain uses TRBV7-6 with TRBJ2-3, with D perhaps matching TRBD1 or TRBD2 (5 bases each). The CDR3 has 16 amino acids. Germline values: CDR1 SGHVS, CDR2 FNYEAQ. The germline V and J ends were trimmed by 5 bases and 7 bases, with 22 bases remaining between them. The CDR3 DNA reads as TGTGCCAGCAGCCCCCAGCCGGGACCACCTTCGAATACGCAGTATTTT. Translation: CASSPQPGPPSNTQYF. Supplemented by reference TRBV7-6 and TRBJ2-3, the full variable domain reads GAGVSQSPRYKVTKRGQDVALRCDPISGHVSLYWYRQALGQGPEFLTYFNYEAQQDKSGLPNDRFSAERPEGSISTLTIQRTEQRDSAMYRCASSPQPGPPSNTQYFGPGTRLTVL.

V usage is TRBV7-8 and J usage is TRBJ1-1, with D possibly TRBD1 on 5 matching bases. The CDR3 spans 14 residues. Germline V gives CDR1 SGHVS, CDR2 FQNEAQ. The V gene lost 5 bases and the J gene lost 1 base, with 11 bases spanning the gap. CDR3 sequence reads: CASSQKTGNTEAFF. In nucleotides, the CDR3 is TGTGCCAGCAGCCAAAAAACAGGGAACACTGAAGCTTTCTTT.

This clone was observed a handful of times. This chain joins TRBV7-8 and TRBJ1-1; D is possibly TRBD1 (6 bases). Germline CDR1 SGHVS, CDR2 FQNEAQ. CDR3 length: 14 residues. With 2 bases removed from V and 1 base from J, the gap between germline ends came to 8 bases. The CDR3 loop reads CASSLQGQNTEAFF. CDR3 nucleotides: TGTGCCAGCAGCTTACAGGGGCAGAACACTGAAGCTTTCTTT.

The DNA for the CDR3 is TGTGCCAGCAGTTTACTCGGTGGCTACACCTTC. This translates into CASSLLGGYTF. The chain joins TRBV28 to TRBJ1-2; D uncertain. The CDR3 contains 11 residues. V shed 2 bases and J shed 7 bases, with 5 bases lying between them. The germline V gene has CDR1 MDHEN and CDR2 SYDVKM.

The V call is TRBV13, the J call TRBJ2-5, with 11 bases identical to TRBD2. V was pared by 1 base and J by 2 bases, with 3 bases of the junction left unmatched. CDR3 length: 16 residues. Germline V gene lookup returns CDR1 PRHDT and CDR2 FYEKMQ (reference sequence). The CDR3 protein is CASSLARTSGQETQYF. CDR3 nucleotides: TGTGCCAGCAGCTTAGCTCGGACTAGCGGGCAAGAGACCCAGTACTTC.

This clone was seen once. This chain joins TRBV7-9 and TRBJ2-5, with D tentatively TRBD2 (6 bases). V was pared by 6 bases and J by 0 bases, with 20 bases between. Germline CDR1 and CDR2: SEHNR and FQNEAQ (reference sequence). The CDR3 is 17 amino acids. In DNA, the CDR3 is TGTGCCAGCAGTACTTACCTTCCTGGGACTTACCAAGAGACCCAGTACTTC. Translating gives CASSTYLPGTYQETQYF.

This clone turned up a few times. The V and J genes are TRBV29-1 and TRBJ2-1; 11 positions agree with TRBD2. CDR3 size: 12 residues. Germline lookup yields CDR1 SQVTM and CDR2 ANQGSEA. With 7 bases clipped from V and 7 bases from J, the junction kept 3 bases outside the gene matches. The DNA of the CDR3 is TGCAGCGCTGGGACTAGCGGAAATGAGCAGTTCTTC. As protein: CSAGTSGNEQFF.

The sample holds one count of this clone. CDR3 DNA: TGTGCCAGCAGCTTGGCTAGCGGCCAAGAGACCCAGTACTTC. Protein product: CASSLASGQETQYF. The V gene is TRBV5-6, the J gene TRBJ2-5; TRBD2 matches at 7 bases. After removal of 0 bases from V and 1 base from J, the junction contained 0 bases not matched to a gene. Looked up from germline, CDR1 is SGHDT and CDR2 is YYEEEE. The CDR3 is made up of 14 amino acids.

This rearrangement joins TRBV7-6 to TRBJ2-1, with TRBD2 matching 10 bases. This CDR3 contains 16 residues. With V trimmed by 5 bases and J by 2 bases, 6 bases remained unmatched. Per germline, CDR1 SGHVS and CDR2 FNYEAQ. This CDR3 is CASSARTSGAYNEQFF. CDR3 nucleotides: TGTGCCAGCAGCGCCCGGACTAGCGGAGCCTACAATGAGCAGTTCTTC.

This clone appeared a few times. This chain uses TRBV5-4 with TRBJ2-1; D remains ambiguous. Germline V gene lookup returns CDR1 SGHNT and CDR2 YYREEE (reference sequence). V lost 7 bases to trimming and J lost 9 bases, with 17 bases between them. CDR3 length: 13 residues. The DNA of the CDR3 is TGTGCCAGCCAGACTTCATTAACGGGTGAGCAGTTCTTC. This codes for CASQTSLTGEQFF.